Listed below are T cell receptor beta chains from one sample, sequenced in a study of blood T cell repertoires in COVID-19. Sequenced by immunoSEQ multiplex PCR; TCRdb stores in-frame clones only, minus some. The sample holds under 250,000 clones, roughly 84% seen once. Sequencing used peripheral blood. These receptors all stem from a woman aged 55-70 years with acute or convalescent COVID-19. The CDR3 runs from the conserved cysteine through the conserved F or W. The D gene is left open where the match is weak. A row's size may be missing; if present it is once, few, many or a size class.

V,size,D,J,CDR3,DNA
TRBV6-5,.,.,TRBJ1-5,CASSSGIASNQPQHF,TGTGCCAGCAGTTCGGGGATTGCCAGCAATCAGCCCCAGCATTTT
TRBV5-5,.,.,TRBJ2-3,CASSPQGGGTQYF,TGTGCCAGCAGCCCCCAGGGGGGTGGTACGCAGTATTTT
TRBV16,.,.,TRBJ1-2,CASSLVEIHGYTF,TGTGCCAGCAGCCTGGTAGAAATTCATGGCTACACCTTC
TRBV13,.,.,TRBJ1-2,CASGRVNYGYTF,TGTGCCAGCGGCAGGGTTAACTATGGCTACACCTTC
TRBV19,.,TRBD1,TRBJ1-6,CASSPGGGYNSPLHF,TGTGCCAGTAGTCCAGGGGGAGGCTATAATTCACCCCTCCACTTT
TRBV6-5,few,.,TRBJ2-2,CASSLPGGPDTGELFF,TGTGCCAGCAGTTTACCCGGGGGGCCCGACACCGGGGAGCTGTTTTTT
TRBV19,.,TRBD2,TRBJ2-1,CASTGGPATGNEQFF,TGTGCCAGCACGGGGGGTCCGGCTACCGGCAATGAGCAGTTCTTC
TRBV6-1,once,TRBD2,TRBJ2-1,CASSDPTSGGARGEQFF,TGTGCCAGCAGTGACCCCACTAGCGGGGGGGCCAGGGGGGAGCAGTTCTTC
TRBV7-2,.,.,TRBJ1-2,CASSFSGDGYTF,TGTGCCAGCAGCTTTAGTGGTGATGGCTACACCTTC
TRBV5-4,.,.,TRBJ2-7,CASSLARGAGSYEQYF,TGTGCCAGCAGCTTGGCCAGGGGGGCAGGCTCCTACGAGCAGTACTTC
TRBV27,.,.,TRBJ1-1,CASSGGAREAFF,TGTGCCAGCAGTGGGGGGGCTCGAGAAGCTTTCTTT
TRBV5-4,.,.,TRBJ1-6,CASSLNGGSNSPLHF,TGTGCCAGCAGCCTTAATGGAGGATCTAATTCACCCCTCCACTTT
TRBV7-3,once,TRBD2,TRBJ2-7,CASSPGAGAYEQYF,TGTGCCAGCAGCCCAGGTGCGGGGGCCTACGAGCAGTACTTC
TRBV5-6,.,TRBD1,TRBJ1-1,CASSLVQGMNTEAFF,TGTGCCAGCAGCCTCGTACAGGGGATGAACACTGAAGCTTTCTTT
TRBV7-2,.,.,TRBJ2-3,CASSLLDTQYF,TGTGCCAGCAGCTTACTAGATACGCAGTATTTT
TRBV3-1/TRBV3-2,.,TRBD2,TRBJ2-2,CASSVSPLAGAYTGELFF,TGTGCCAGCAGTGTAAGTCCTCTAGCGGGGGCGTACACCGGGGAGCTGTTTTTT
TRBV28,.,.,TRBJ1-5,CASSPRVWGNQPQHF,TGTGCCAGCAGCCCCAGGGTGTGGGGCAATCAGCCCCAGCATTTT
TRBV3-1/TRBV3-2,.,TRBD2,TRBJ2-2,CASSPPGGATGELFF,TGTGCCAGCAGTCCTCCCGGGGGGGCCACCGGGGAGCTGTTTTTT
TRBV5-1,.,TRBD2,TRBJ2-1,CASSSTGGTSGGEQFF,TGCGCCAGCAGCTCCACTGGAGGGACTAGCGGGGGGGAGCAGTTCTTC
TRBV4-2,.,.,TRBJ2-1,CASSQVWTGTMDNEQFF,TGTGCCAGCAGCCAAGTCTGGACTGGTACCATGGACAATGAGCAGTTCTTC
TRBV3-1/TRBV3-2,.,TRBD2,TRBJ2-7,CASSQGLAAGEQYF,TGTGCCAGCAGCCAAGGACTAGCCGCCGGCGAGCAGTACTTC
TRBV30,.,.,TRBJ1-5,CAWSGQEGQPQHF,TGTGCCTGGAGTGGTCAGGAAGGCCAGCCCCAGCATTTT
TRBV19,.,.,TRBJ1-1,CASSMDMNTEAFF,TGTGCCAGTAGTATGGACATGAACACTGAAGCTTTCTTT
TRBV27,.,TRBD1,TRBJ2-7,CASSLDRGAYEQYF,TGTGCCAGCAGTTTGGACAGGGGGGCCTACGAGCAGTACTTC
TRBV6-6,.,.,TRBJ2-3,CASSEGGRADTQYF,TGTGCCAGCAGTGAGGGGGGGCGAGCAGATACGCAGTATTTT
TRBV9,.,TRBD1,TRBJ1-2,CASSGDGTGATRRWLRGYTF,TGTGCCAGCAGCGGAGACGGGACAGGGGCGACTCGTCGGTGGTTGCGCGGCTACACCTTC
TRBV19,.,.,TRBJ1-2,CASSRTVYGYTF,TGTGCCAGTAGTAGGACAGTCTATGGCTACACCTTC
TRBV5-4,.,.,TRBJ1-1,CASSLSRNTEAFF,TGTGCCAGCAGCCTCTCGAGAAACACTGAAGCTTTCTTT
TRBV7-6,.,.,TRBJ2-1,CASSLGQGGINEQFF,TGTGCCAGCAGCTTAGGACAGGGAGGAATCAATGAGCAGTTCTTC
TRBV2,once,TRBD2,TRBJ2-7,CASSRLAGIYEQYF,TGTGCCAGCAGCCGACTAGCGGGGATCTACGAGCAGTACTTC
TRBV7-2,.,.,TRBJ2-5,CASSLGSRETQYF,TGTGCCAGCAGCTTAGGGTCTAGAGAGACCCAGTACTTC
TRBV20-1,once,TRBD2,TRBJ2-4,CSASQRGGLENQYF,TGCAGTGCTAGTCAGCGGGGGGGCCTAGAAAATCAGTACTTC
TRBV6-5,.,.,TRBJ2-7,CASSSVAARYEQYF,TGTGCCAGCAGTTCTGTCGCGGCACGGTACGAGCAGTACTTC
TRBV7-8,few,.,TRBJ2-1,CASTNSGYNEQFF,TGTGCCAGCACCAATAGCGGATACAATGAGCAGTTCTTC
TRBV4-1,.,TRBD1,TRBJ1-1,CASSQDDRADSTEAFF,TGCGCCAGCAGCCAAGATGACAGGGCGGATTCCACTGAAGCTTTCTTT
TRBV9,.,TRBD2,TRBJ2-1,CASSVSGGGEQFF,TGTGCCAGCAGCGTTAGCGGGGGAGGTGAGCAGTTCTTC
TRBV6-5,.,.,TRBJ1-5,CASSYGQNQPQHF,TGTGCCAGCAGTTACGGACAGAATCAGCCCCAGCATTTT
TRBV18,.,TRBD1,TRBJ1-5,CASSRTGPNSNQPQHF,TGTGCCAGCTCCAGGACAGGGCCTAATAGCAATCAGCCCCAGCATTTT
TRBV18,once,TRBD1,TRBJ1-5,CASSSTNRDRGNYSNQPQHF,TGTGCCAGCTCATCAACTAACCGGGACAGGGGTAATTATAGCAATCAGCCCCAGCATTTT
TRBV4-3,once,TRBD1,TRBJ1-1,CASSRTTGTEAFF,TGCGCCAGCAGCCGAACGACAGGGACTGAAGCTTTCTTT
TRBV19,.,TRBD1,TRBJ2-7,CASSIGTGSYEQYF,TGTGCCAGTAGTATCGGGACAGGGTCTTACGAGCAGTACTTC
TRBV10-3,.,.,TRBJ2-7,CATTVFPREPIDEQYF,TGTGCCACCACAGTTTTCCCCCGCGAGCCCATAGACGAGCAGTACTTC
TRBV5-6,.,.,TRBJ1-1,CASSPRHAGNTEAFF,TGTGCCAGCAGCCCCCGACACGCGGGGAACACTGAAGCTTTCTTT
TRBV7-3,.,.,TRBJ1-1,CASSLFSGTEAFF,TGTGCCAGCAGCTTATTTTCAGGAACTGAAGCTTTCTTT
TRBV7-2,.,.,TRBJ1-6,CASSLRQGASPLHF,TGTGCCAGCAGCCTCCGTCAGGGTGCCTCACCCCTCCACTTT
TRBV14,.,.,TRBJ2-1,CASSPPGRGNEQFF,TGTGCCAGCAGCCCCCCGGGCAGGGGCAATGAGCAGTTCTTC
TRBV12-3/TRBV12-4,.,.,TRBJ2-5,CASSYSTSEAQYF,TGTGCCAGCAGTTACTCGACATCGGAGGCCCAGTACTTC
TRBV6-1,few,.,TRBJ1-1,CASSEATRRTEAFF,TGTGCCAGCAGTGAAGCGACAAGGAGGACTGAAGCTTTCTTT